Listed here are 28 T cell receptor beta chains from one sample, sequenced in a study of T cells in Graves' hyperthyroidism and ophthalmopathy. Amplification yielded TCR beta CDR3 regions, with RNA transcripts as the source. First-round RT-PCR targeting the TCR CDR3 was performed with the HTBI primer set. In TCRdb, the multiplex PCR reads were re-called with MiXCR into one record per CDR3 protein. The table shows hundreds of thousands of distinct CDR3 sequences, with 15% to 20% occurring only once. What was sequenced was blood. The receptor source for this set is a woman aged 18-29 years with Graves' hyperthyroidism.

This clonotype was picked up many times. The chain is built from TRBV20-1 and TRBJ1-5; D is unresolved. The germline V and J ends were trimmed by 1 base and 4 bases, with 5 bases remaining between them. CDR1 is DFQATT, CDR2 SNEGSKA, per germline (reference sequence). The CDR3 runs 12 residues. The CDR3 sequence is CSARGGNQPQHF. The DNA of the CDR3 is TGCAGTGCTAGAGGCGGGAATCAGCCCCAGCATTTT.

This clonotype was detected many times. The V gene is TRBV30, the J gene TRBJ2-2; D perhaps matches TRBD2 (6 bases). Germline lookup yields CDR1 GTSNPN and CDR2 SVGIG (reference sequence). This CDR3 is built from 13 residues. The V and J ends lost 0 bases and 8 bases respectively, with 10 bases between them. CDR3 protein: CAWSVSGGGELFF. The CDR3 DNA follows: TGTGCCTGGAGTGTATCCGGGGGTGGGGAGCTGTTTTTT.

This rearrangement joins TRBV28 to TRBJ1-6; no definite D call. Trimming removed 3 bases at V and 2 bases at J, with 14 bases between. CDR1 and CDR2 from the germline V gene are MDHEN and SYDVKM. CDR3 length: 17 amino acids. The CDR3 DNA is TGTGCCAGCAGTTTCGTCCGGGTTCCCCCCTATAATTCACCCCTCCACTTT. Translation: CASSFVRVPPYNSPLHF.

This clonotype was counted many times. The genes are TRBV6-2 or TRBV6-3 and TRBJ2-6; perhaps TRBD1 as D (7 bases). CDR1 and CDR2 (germline): MNHEY, SVGEGT. CDR3 length equals 14 residues. V was pared by 0 bases and J by 9 bases, with 9 bases between. The CDR3 here is CASSYSRDSNVLTF. The CDR3 region has the DNA TGTGCCAGCAGTTACTCGCGGGACAGCAACGTCCTGACTTTC.

This clonotype was picked up a small number of times. The CDR3 loop reads CASTSGTGKIPNTEAFF. The CDR3 DNA reads as TGCGCCAGCACCTCTGGGACAGGGAAGATCCCGAACACTGAAGCTTTCTTT. The rearrangement uses TRBV5-1 and TRBJ1-1, with 9 bases fitting TRBD1. Germline V gene data show CDR1 as SGHRS and CDR2 as YFSETQ. The CDR3 runs to 17 residues. V lost 6 bases and J lost 1; bases outside the gene matches: 13.

At least ten counts were recorded for this clonotype. The chain is built from TRBV19 and TRBJ2-2; 8 nucleotides agree with TRBD2. From germline, CDR1 is LNHDA and CDR2 SQIVND (reference sequence). The junction had 4 bases not matched to a gene; V was cut back by 6 bases and J by 1 base. There are 15 residues in the CDR3. The CDR3 protein is CASRAGGLNTGELFF. The CDR3 region has the DNA TGTGCCAGTAGGGCGGGGGGATTGAACACCGGGGAGCTGTTTTTT.

This clonotype was counted only a few times. V usage is TRBV7-9 and J usage is TRBJ2-7; weak D call: TRBD1 (5 bases). Germline CDR1 is SEHNR and CDR2 is FQNEAQ (reference sequence). The ends were cut back, 5 bases at V and 3 bases at J, with 17 bases in the middle. The CDR3 has 15 residues. The CDR3 region has the DNA TGTGCCAGCAGCCCACCCCCTTCTAGGGGCTACGAGCAGTACTTC. This sequence encodes CASSPPPSRGYEQYF.

The chain is built from TRBV6-5 and TRBJ1-5, with D hard to call. The CDR3 consists of 16 residues. Between the trimmed V and J ends, which lost 0 bases and 2 bases, there was a span of 11 bases. CDR1 and CDR2 (germline): MNHEY, SVGAGI. CDR3 protein: CASSYSRPLGNQPQHF. Written as DNA, the CDR3 is TGTGCCAGCAGTTACTCGAGGCCTCTCGGCAATCAGCCCCAGCATTTT.

This clonotype was seen many times. The chain has TRBV28 and TRBJ1-2; D not resolved. V lost 7 bases and J 8 bases, leaving 11 bases between the germline ends. The CDR3 length is 11 residues. Germline V gene lookup returns CDR1 MDHEN and CDR2 SYDVKM. The CDR3 region has the DNA TGTGCCAGCAAAGTGAGGGCGGGCTACACCTTC. Translating it yields CASKVRAGYTF.

This rearrangement joins TRBV5-6 to TRBJ1-2; D gene unclear. The CDR3 consists of 14 residues. Germline V gene lookup returns CDR1 SGHDT and CDR2 YYEEEE. V dropped 4 bases and J dropped 5 bases, with 15 bases sitting between them. In nucleotides, the CDR3 is TGTGCCAGCAGCCCCCGGTCCTTGGAGTATGGCTACACCTTC. Translating it yields CASSPRSLEYGYTF.

This clonotype was detected ten times or more. The CDR3 nucleotides are TGCAGTGCTAGTAGAGGATCTGGAAACACCATATATTTT. Translation: CSASRGSGNTIYF. The chain has TRBV20-1 and TRBJ1-3; D not certain. This CDR3 has 13 residues. Germline CDR1 and CDR2: DFQATT and SNEGSKA (reference sequence). Trimming left V 3 bases short and J 1 base short, with 7 bases between.

Comment on this clonotype: This may be a read error: a much more frequent sequence differs by one nucleotide. CDR3 amino acids: CASSRPRGQMNTEAVF. Here the CDR3 DNA reads TGTGCCAGCAGCCGACCGAGGGGACAGATGAACACTGAAGCTGTCTTT. V gene TRBV11-1 combines with J gene TRBJ1-1; 7 bases agree with TRBD1. The CDR3 spans 16 residues. In germline, CDR1 is SGHAT, CDR2 FQDESV (reference sequence).

This clonotype was picked up many times. CDR3 coding DNA: TGTGCCAGCAAACAGGGGAACTATGGCTACACCTTC. Its protein is CASKQGNYGYTF. This chain joins TRBV28 and TRBJ1-2; the match to TRBD1 covers 7 bases. Germline V gene lookup returns CDR1 MDHEN and CDR2 SYDVKM. J gave up 2 bases and V 7 bases, and 1 base lay outside the gene matches. This CDR3 is built from 12 residues.

The table lists this clonotype with many counts. A much larger clone lies one base from this, so it may be a read error. The chain combines TRBV12-3 or TRBV12-4 with TRBJ1-1; no firm D call. The CDR3 is 14 residues long. Trimming removed 7 bases at V and 1 base at J, with 13 bases between. The CDR3 DNA sequence: TGTGCCAGCACCGCACGGGGAAAGAACACTGAAGCTTTCTTT. Translated: CASTARGKNTEAFF.

A remark on this clonotype: A read error may account for a junction end that differs from germline. The chain recombines TRBV6-2 or TRBV6-3 with TRBJ2-2; D is possibly TRBD1 (6 bases). The germline gives CDR1 MNHEY, CDR2 SVGEGT. This CDR3 comprises 13 residues. The CDR3 protein is CASSGGDTEELFF. The CDR3 DNA follows: TGTGCCAGCAGTGGGGGCGACACCGAGGAGCTGTTTTTT.

This clonotype was observed a handful of times. This rearrangement joins TRBV9 to TRBJ1-1; D is unresolved. This CDR3 comprises 15 residues. Germline CDR1 SGDLS, CDR2 YYNGEE. The germline V and J ends were trimmed by 0 bases and 4 bases, with 13 bases remaining between them. The CDR3 sequence: CASSVAPEGRTEAFF. DNA of the CDR3: TGTGCCAGCAGCGTAGCTCCCGAGGGTCGCACTGAAGCTTTCTTT.

The chain is built from TRBV20-1 and TRBJ1-5; TRBD1 might be the D (5 bases). The germline CDR1 and CDR2 sequences are DFQATT and SNEGSKA (reference sequence). V lost 4 bases and J 7 bases, leaving 17 bases between the germline ends. This CDR3 has 14 residues. CDR3 in amino acids: CSATREAGRQPQHF. The CDR3 DNA follows: TGCAGTGCTACCCGAGAGGCAGGGAGGCAGCCCCAGCATTTT.

The rearrangement uses TRBV12-3 or TRBV12-4 and TRBJ2-7; D may be TRBD1 (6 bases). The V end lost 7 bases, the J end lost 7 bases, and 17 bases lay between the germline ends. The CDR3 runs 13 residues. This CDR3 reads CASTGAAVGEQYF. CDR3 nucleotide sequence: TGTGCCAGCACAGGGGCAGCAGTTGGAGAGCAGTACTTC.

This clonotype was counted ten times or more. The CDR3 is CSPRLPTTGEQYF. The CDR3 DNA sequence: TGCAGTCCTCGACTTCCCACTACGGGTGAGCAGTACTTC. V and J are TRBV20-1 and TRBJ2-7, with D unresolved. V was cut by 8 bases and J by 7 bases, with 21 bases left in between. CDR3 length equals 13 residues. Germline CDR1 reads DFQATT; CDR2 reads SNEGSKA (reference sequence).

There are many counts of this clonotype. The gene calls are TRBV15 and TRBJ1-2, with D uncertain. The CDR3 is 14 amino acids. Trimming removed 0 bases at V and 8 bases at J, with 13 bases between. The germline V gene has CDR1 LNHNV and CDR2 YYDKDF (reference sequence). The CDR3 DNA follows: TGTGCCACCAGCAGAGATCGCGGGAGCTGGGGCTACACCTTC. Translated: CATSRDRGSWGYTF.

This clonotype was observed at least ten times. The rearrangement joins TRBV20-1 to TRBJ1-2; no clear D gene. CDR3 length: 13 amino acids. Looked up from germline, CDR1 is DFQATT and CDR2 is SNEGSKA (reference sequence). V was pared by 3 bases and J by 2 bases, with 10 bases between. In DNA, the CDR3 is TGCAGTGCTAGTCTTCTTTCAAACTATGGCTACACCTTC. Its protein product is CSASLLSNYGYTF.

This clonotype was seen many times. DNA of the CDR3: TGTGCCAGCTCAGCCGGGACAGGACGCACCGGGGAGCTGTTTTTT. The encoded protein is CASSAGTGRTGELFF. This rearrangement joins TRBV18 to TRBJ2-2; 8 bases align to TRBD1. The V gene's germline CDR1 is KGHSH and CDR2 LQKENI. J lost 4 bases, V lost 5 bases, and 6 bases had no gene match. This CDR3 has 15 residues.

The table lists this clonotype with many counts. The rearrangement uses TRBV6-1 and TRBJ2-5; D is perhaps TRBD1 (5 bases). Trimming cost V 7 bases and J 4 bases, with 16 bases left between them. This CDR3 is 14 amino acids long. The germline V gene encodes CDR1 MNHNS and CDR2 SASEGT. The CDR3 nucleotides read TGTGCCAGCAACCTCGCAGGGATCGGAGAGACCCAGTACTTC. It encodes CASNLAGIGETQYF.

This clonotype occurred once. The J gene is TRBJ1-6, the V gene TRBV12-3 or TRBV12-4, with 7 bases fitting TRBD1. The ends lost 5 bases at V and 9 bases at J; junction bases unmatched: 10. This CDR3 contains 15 residues. This CDR3 reads CASSPRRQGGSPLHF. CDR3 coding DNA: TGTGCCAGCAGTCCCCGGCGCCAGGGGGGTTCACCCCTCCACTTT.

Many counts were recorded for this clonotype. The V gene is TRBV5-1, the J gene TRBJ1-5; no firm D call. This CDR3 contains 13 residues. The germline CDR1 and CDR2 sequences are SGHRS and YFSETQ. V was shortened by 0 bases and J by 4 bases, with 5 bases between the two germline ends. This chain's CDR3 is CASSLGENQPQHF. The CDR3 DNA reads TGCGCCAGCAGCTTGGGCGAGAATCAGCCCCAGCATTTT. Looking up the rest from reference TRBV5-1 and TRBJ1-5 gives the full variable domain: KAGVTQTPRYLIKTRGQQVTLSCSPISGHRSVSWYQQTPGQGLQFLFEYFSETQRNKGNFPGRFSGRQFSNSRSEMNVSTLELGDSALYLCASSLGENQPQHFGDGTRLSIL.

This clonotype showed up just a few times. The V and J genes are TRBV5-1 and TRBJ2-2, with TRBD1 matching 8 bases. This CDR3 region has 15 residues. From germline, CDR1 is SGHRS and CDR2 YFSETQ. Trimming at V came to 5 bases and at J to 6 bases, leaving 9 bases not matched to a gene. This CDR3 reads CASRPGTGVPGELFF. The DNA of the CDR3 is TGCGCCAGCAGACCCGGGACAGGTGTACCCGGGGAGCTGTTTTTT.

This clonotype was recorded at least ten times. This chain connects TRBV6-2 or TRBV6-3 to TRBJ2-7, with 11 bases aligning to TRBD2. This CDR3 has 12 residues. The germline CDR1 and CDR2 sequences are MNHEY and SVGEGT. The junction had 0 bases not matched to a gene; V was cut back by 8 bases and J by 3 bases. The CDR3 loop is CASGTSGYEQYF. As DNA, the CDR3 is TGTGCCAGCGGGACTAGCGGCTACGAGCAGTACTTC.

This clonotype has a single count. CDR3 loop: CASSVYSANTEAFF. The CDR3 coding sequence is TGTGCCAGCAGTGTGTATTCAGCAAACACTGAAGCTTTCTTT. The rearrangement joins TRBV2 to TRBJ1-1, with no clear D. CDR1 and CDR2 from the germline V gene are SNHLY and FYNNEI. V gave up 4 bases and J gave up 2 bases, with 11 bases separating them. This CDR3 comprises 14 residues.